These 5 T cell receptor beta chains originate from one sample sequenced in a study of blood T cell repertoires in COVID-19. Clones were sequenced by immunoSEQ multiplex PCR, and TCRdb holds only the in-frame ones, with some missing. This sample has about 270,000 clones, with about 90% found just once. Sequencing was carried out using PBMCs or T cells enriched from blood (not recorded which). The receptors stem from a woman in her twenties or thirties with acute COVID-19.

This chain links TRBV3-1 (or the pseudogene TRBV3-2) with TRBJ1-6; 10 nucleotides agree with TRBD1. The junction had 8 bases not matched to a gene; V was cut back by 2 bases and J by 10 bases. The CDR3 covers 16 residues. Per the germline V gene, CDR1 is LGHDT and CDR2 is YNNKEL (reference sequence). The CDR3 DNA is TGTGCCAGCAGCCAATTAACCGGGACAGGGGTGTCACCCCTCCACTTT. The encoded protein is CASSQLTGTGVSPLHF.

This clone came up a few times. CDR3 residues: CASSFGDSPLHF. The CDR3 bases are TGTGCCAGCAGCTTCGGGGATTCACCCCTCCACTTT. The chain joins TRBV7-9 to TRBJ1-6; D unresolved. Germline-derived CDR1 and CDR2 are SEHNR and FQNEAQ (reference sequence). V was clipped by 3 bases and J by 8 bases, with 5 bases between them. This CDR3 comprises 12 residues. The variable domain in full, completed from reference TRBV7-9 and TRBJ1-6, reads DTGVSQNPRHKITKRGQNVTFRCDPISEHNRLYWYRQTLGQGPEFLTYFQNEAQLEKSRLLSDRFSAERPKGSFSTLEIQRTEQGDSAMYLCASSFGDSPLHFGNGTRLTVT.

The chain is built from TRBV27 and TRBJ1-2, with D unresolved. Deletions cut 6 bases from V and 0 bases from J, with 11 bases between. The CDR3 has 14 amino acids. Germline CDR1 MNHEY, CDR2 SMNVEV (reference sequence). The CDR3 loop is CASSPSPTNYGYTF. CDR3 bases: TGTGCCAGCAGCCCGTCCCCTACTAACTATGGCTACACCTTC.

The gene calls are TRBV20-1 and TRBJ2-7; D possibly corresponds to TRBD1 (7 bases). V was trimmed by 6 bases and J by 7 bases, leaving 13 bases between them. CDR1 and CDR2 from the germline V gene are DFQATT and SNEGSKA (reference sequence). CDR3 size: 11 residues. CDR3 sequence: CSATAGGEQYF. The CDR3, as DNA: TGCAGTGCCACGGCAGGGGGGGAGCAGTACTTC.

This chain uses TRBV7-2 with TRBJ2-7; D may be TRBD2 (6 bases). With 5 bases removed from V and 6 bases from J, the gap between germline ends came to 17 bases. The CDR3 extends over 14 amino acids. Germline V gene data show CDR1 as SGHTA and CDR2 as FQGNSA. This CDR3 reads CASSPERGLGEQYF. DNA for the CDR3: TGTGCCAGCAGCCCCGAACGGGGGTTAGGCGAGCAGTACTTC.